The source of this T cell receptor beta chain is a study of technical replicates of blood from several donors. The CDR3 is 12 residues long. CDR1 is MGHRA and CDR2 is YSYEKL in the germline V gene. Sequencing was performed with immunoSEQ multiplex PCR; in TCRdb, only in-frame clones are kept and a portion is missing. The sample lists more than 90,000 clones, under 97% seen once, with around 0.22% in the top ten. This clone was seen only once. At one of its ends the junction is not consistent with the germline gene, which may arise from a read error. The TCR comes from a human donor in good health. This sequence joins TRBV4-1 and TRBJ2-7; perhaps TRBD1 as D (5 bases). The sample consisted of T cells isolated from PBMCs. The CDR3 DNA sequence: TGCGCCAGCAGCCAAGATTTGACAGCTTATTCGTTC. Translation gives CASSQDLTAYSF.